This section outlines one TCR beta chain sequence together with its context. Its antigen is undetermined. The sample comes from a study of CD8+CD57+ T cells in acquired aplastic anemia. In the study overall: The average for DNA from sorted CD4+ and CD8+ cells was around 3.4 ug.

Profiling that covered TCR beta VDJ and CDR3 relied on genomic DNA as its template. TCRdb passed the reads through MiXCR, listing each CDR3 protein once. The data show some 170,000 distinct CDR3 sequences, with around 50% seen just once and more than 1% held by the top ten. Regarding the study as a whole: Patients and healthy controls showed no significant CD8+ Simpson's diversity difference.

An expansion of CD8+CD57+ cells by flow cytometry had been shown in patients chosen for sequencing. Patients had not yet gotten any therapy when their blood was taken for sampling. What was sequenced was sorted CD4+, CD8+, or CD8+CD57+ T cells (not recorded which) from PBMCs. This receptor was taken from a human donor with aplastic anemia.

The CDR3 bases are TGTGCCAGCACTCTACACGGATCCCCTGGCTACACCTTC. This codes for CASTLHGSPGYTF. This chain links TRBV19 with TRBJ1-2, with unresolved D. The CDR3 has 13 residues. Germline assignment: CDR1 LNHDA and CDR2 SQIVND (reference sequence). Trimming pared 9 bases from V and 7 bases from J, leaving 18 bases between.